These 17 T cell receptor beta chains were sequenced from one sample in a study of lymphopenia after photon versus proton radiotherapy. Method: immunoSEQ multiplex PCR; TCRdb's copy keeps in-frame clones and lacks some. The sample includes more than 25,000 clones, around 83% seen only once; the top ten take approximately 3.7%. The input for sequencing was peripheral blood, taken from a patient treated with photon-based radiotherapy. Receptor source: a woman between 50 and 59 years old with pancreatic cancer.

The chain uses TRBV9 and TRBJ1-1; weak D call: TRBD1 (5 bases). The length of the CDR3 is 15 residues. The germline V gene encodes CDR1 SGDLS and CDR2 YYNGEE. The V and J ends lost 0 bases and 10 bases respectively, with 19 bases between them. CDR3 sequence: CASSVEAMGGDGAFF. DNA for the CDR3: TGTGCCAGCAGCGTAGAAGCTATGGGGGGAGATGGAGCTTTCTTT.

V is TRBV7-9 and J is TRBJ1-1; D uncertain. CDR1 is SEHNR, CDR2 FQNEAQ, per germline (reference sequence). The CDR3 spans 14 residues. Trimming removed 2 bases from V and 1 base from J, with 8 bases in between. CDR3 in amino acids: CASSLNSKNTEAFF. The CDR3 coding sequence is TGTGCCAGCAGCTTAAATTCTAAGAACACTGAAGCTTTCTTT.

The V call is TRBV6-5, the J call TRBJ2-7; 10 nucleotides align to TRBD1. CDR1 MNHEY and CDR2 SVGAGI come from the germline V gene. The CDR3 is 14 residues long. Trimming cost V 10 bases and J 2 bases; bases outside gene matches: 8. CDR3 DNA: TGTGCCACCCGACTAGGGACAGGGGCCTACGAGCAGTACTTC. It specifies CATRLGTGAYEQYF.

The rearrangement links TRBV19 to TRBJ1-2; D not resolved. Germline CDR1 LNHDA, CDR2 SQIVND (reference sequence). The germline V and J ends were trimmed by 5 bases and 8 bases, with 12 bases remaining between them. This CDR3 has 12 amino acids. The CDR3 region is CASSDGPKGYTF. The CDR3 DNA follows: TGTGCCAGTAGTGACGGGCCCAAGGGCTACACCTTC.

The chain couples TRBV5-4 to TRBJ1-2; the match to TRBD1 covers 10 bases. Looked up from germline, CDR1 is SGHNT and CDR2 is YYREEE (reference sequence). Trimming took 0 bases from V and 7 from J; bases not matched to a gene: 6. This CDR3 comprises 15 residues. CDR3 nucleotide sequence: TGTGCCAGCAGCTTGGTAGGACAGGGGGAGAGTGGCTACACCTTC. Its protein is CASSLVGQGESGYTF.

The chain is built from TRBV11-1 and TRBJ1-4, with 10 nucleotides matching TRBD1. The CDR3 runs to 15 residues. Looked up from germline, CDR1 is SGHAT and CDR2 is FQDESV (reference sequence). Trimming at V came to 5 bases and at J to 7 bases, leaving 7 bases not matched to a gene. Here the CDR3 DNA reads TGTGCCAGCAGCGTCGACAGGGGGCATAGTGAAAAACTGTTTTTT. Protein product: CASSVDRGHSEKLFF.

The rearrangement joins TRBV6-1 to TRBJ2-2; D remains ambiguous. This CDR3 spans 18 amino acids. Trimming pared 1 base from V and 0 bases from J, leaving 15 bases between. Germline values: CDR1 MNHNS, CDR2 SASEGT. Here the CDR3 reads CASSEEYTRTTNTGELFF. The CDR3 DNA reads TGTGCCAGCAGTGAAGAATATACCCGGACCACGAACACCGGGGAGCTGTTTTTT.

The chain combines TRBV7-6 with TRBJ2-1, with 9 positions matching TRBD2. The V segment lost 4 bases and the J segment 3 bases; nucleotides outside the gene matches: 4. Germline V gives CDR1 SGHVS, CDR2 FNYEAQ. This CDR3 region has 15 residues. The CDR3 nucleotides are TGTGCCAGCAGCTCCACTAGCGGGCTCTACAATGAGCAGTTCTTC. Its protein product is CASSSTSGLYNEQFF.

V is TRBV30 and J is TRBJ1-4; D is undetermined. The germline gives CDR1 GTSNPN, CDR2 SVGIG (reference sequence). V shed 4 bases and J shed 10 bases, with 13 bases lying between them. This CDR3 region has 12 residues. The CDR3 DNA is TGTGCCTGGATGCAGGACCGAGGAAAACTGTTTTTT. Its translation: CAWMQDRGKLFF.

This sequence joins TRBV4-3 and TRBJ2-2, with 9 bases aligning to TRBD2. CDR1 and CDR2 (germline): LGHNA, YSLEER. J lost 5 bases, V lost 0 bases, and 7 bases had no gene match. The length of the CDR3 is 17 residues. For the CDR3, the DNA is TGCGCCAGCAGCCAAGATATCCTAGCGGGACGGACCGGGGAGCTGTTTTTT. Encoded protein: CASSQDILAGRTGELFF.

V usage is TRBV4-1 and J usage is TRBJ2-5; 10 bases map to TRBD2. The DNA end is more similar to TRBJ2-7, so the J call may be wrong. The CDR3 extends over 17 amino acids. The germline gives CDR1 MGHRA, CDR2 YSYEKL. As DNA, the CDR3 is TGCGCCAGCAGCCAAGATCAAGCTAGCGGGAGAGGGGGCGAGCAGTACTTC. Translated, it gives CASSQDQASGRGGEQYF.

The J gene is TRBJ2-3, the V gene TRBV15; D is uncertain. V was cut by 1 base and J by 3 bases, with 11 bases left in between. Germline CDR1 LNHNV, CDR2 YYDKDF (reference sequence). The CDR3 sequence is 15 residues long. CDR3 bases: TGTGCCACCAGCAGAGGGGGTTCGGTTACAGATACGCAGTATTTT. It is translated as CATSRGGSVTDTQYF.

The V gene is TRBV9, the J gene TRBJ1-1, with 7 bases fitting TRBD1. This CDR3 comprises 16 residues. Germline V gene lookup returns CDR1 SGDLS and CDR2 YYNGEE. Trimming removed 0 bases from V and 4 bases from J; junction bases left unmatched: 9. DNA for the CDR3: TGTGCCAGCAGCGTAGGGACAGGCGATTTGGGCACTGAAGCTTTCTTT. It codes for CASSVGTGDLGTEAFF.

CDR3 sequence (DNA): TGTGCCAGCAGCGGAGCCGGGACAGGGTTGTTGAAACTGTTTTTT. Translation gives CASSGAGTGLLKLFF. This chain uses TRBV6-6 with TRBJ1-4; 9 nucleotides line up with TRBD1. Germline CDR1 reads MNHNY; CDR2 reads SVGAGI (reference sequence). The CDR3 spans 15 residues. The V gene end was trimmed by 6 bases and the J gene end by 11 bases; junction bases not matched to a gene: 13.

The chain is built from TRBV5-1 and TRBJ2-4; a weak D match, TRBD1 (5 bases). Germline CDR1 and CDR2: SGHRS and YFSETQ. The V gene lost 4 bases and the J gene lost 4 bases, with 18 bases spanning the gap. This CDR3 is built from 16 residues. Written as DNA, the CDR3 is TGCGCCAGCAGCCCCCAACCGGCGGACACTAAAAACATTCAGTACTTC. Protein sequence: CASSPQPADTKNIQYF.

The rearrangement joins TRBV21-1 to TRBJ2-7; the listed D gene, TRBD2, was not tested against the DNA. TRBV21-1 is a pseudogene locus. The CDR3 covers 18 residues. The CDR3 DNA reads TGTGCCAGCAGCAGAACCGGGACTAGCGGGACCAGCTCCTACGAGCAGTACTTC. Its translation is CASSRTGTSGTSSYEQYF.

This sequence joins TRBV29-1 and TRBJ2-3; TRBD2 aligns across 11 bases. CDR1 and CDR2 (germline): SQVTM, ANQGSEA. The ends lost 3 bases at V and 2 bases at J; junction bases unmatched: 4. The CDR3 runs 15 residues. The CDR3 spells CSVDGTSGHTDTQYF. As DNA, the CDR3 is TGCAGCGTTGATGGGACTAGCGGACACACAGATACGCAGTATTTT.